Below are 22 T cell receptor beta chains sequenced from a single sample in a study of T-cell reconstitution after alpha-beta-depleted transplantation in children. As it was prepared, the TCRbeta library received unique molecular identifiers. TCRdb reprocessed the PCR reads via MiXCR and lists one record per CDR3 protein. The data show a few hundred thousand distinct CDR3 sequences, around 9.9% seen once. The starting material was PBMCs, obtained before TCRalphabeta/CD19-depleted stem cell transplant. The receptor set was obtained from a child in the first two years of life with acute myeloid leukemia, due to receive a stem cell transplant.

In the case of this clonotype: A much more abundant neighbour one base away suggests this may be a read error. CDR3: CASSFPNRVVSEQYF. The CDR3, as DNA: TGTGCCAGCAGTTTCCCGAACAGGGTAGTCTCCGAGCAGTACTTC. The chain combines TRBV28 with TRBJ2-7, with D possibly being TRBD1 (6 bases). The CDR3 consists of 15 residues. Trimming removed 3 bases from V and 6 bases from J, with 18 bases in between. Germline V gives CDR1 MDHEN, CDR2 SYDVKM.

This clonotype was counted ten times or more. The chain couples TRBV29-1 to TRBJ1-5, with no clear D. From germline, CDR1 is SQVTM and CDR2 ANQGSEA. This CDR3 is 12 amino acids long. Between the trimmed V and J ends, which lost 1 base and 3 bases, there was a span of 4 bases. As DNA, the CDR3 is TGCAGCGTTGAAGGTCCCAATCAGCCCCAGCATTTT. The encoded protein is CSVEGPNQPQHF.

This clonotype was observed at least ten times. V gene TRBV4-2 combines with J gene TRBJ2-1; D is unclear. Trimming shortened V by 1 base and J by 0 bases, and 10 bases separated the two germline ends. This CDR3 has 16 residues. Germline assignment: CDR1 LGHNA and CDR2 YNFKEQ. DNA of the CDR3: TGTGCCAGCAGCCAAGCTCTAGGCAGCTCCTACAATGAGCAGTTCTTC. Its translation: CASSQALGSSYNEQFF.

This clonotype showed up many times. J is TRBJ2-1 and V is TRBV7-7; a weak D match, TRBD2 (5 bases). Trimming shortened V by 3 bases and J by 8 bases, and 11 bases separated the two germline ends. Germline CDR1 and CDR2: SSHAT and FNYEAQ (reference sequence). This CDR3 spans 13 amino acids. The CDR3 DNA follows: TGTGCCAGCAGCTTGACCGGGAACTATGAGCAGTTCTTC. Its translation: CASSLTGNYEQFF. The full variable domain, rest sourced from reference TRBV7-7 and TRBJ2-1, is GAGVSQSPRYKVTKRGQDVTLRCDPISSHATLYWYQQALGQGPEFLTYFNYEAQPDKSGLPSDRFSAERPEGSISTLTIQRTEQRDSAMYRCASSLTGNYEQFFGPGTRLTVL.

As regards this clonotype: At one end the junction does not follow the germline gene, possibly because of a read error. The chain combines TRBV4-2 with TRBJ2-5; D may be TRBD2 (6 bases). Germline assignment: CDR1 LGHNA and CDR2 YNFKEQ. The length of the CDR3 is 13 residues. The CDR3 nucleotides read TGTGCCAGCAGCCCCGGACTACAAGGGACCCAGTACTTC. Translating gives CASSPGLQGTQYF.

This sequence joins TRBV20-1 and TRBJ2-6; no reliable D call. Germline CDR1 is DFQATT and CDR2 is SNEGSKA (reference sequence). The length of the CDR3 is 15 residues. Trimming stripped 0 bases from V and 5 bases from J, with 11 bases between. The CDR3 nucleotides read TGCAGTGCTAGAGATGGGGTAACTCGGGCCAACGTCCTGACTTTC. Its translation: CSARDGVTRANVLTF.

This clonotype was picked up many times. This sequence joins TRBV10-3 and TRBJ2-2; D remains ambiguous. The germline CDR1 and CDR2 sequences are ENHRY and SYGVKD. The CDR3 loop spans 15 amino acids. Trimming took off 7 bases at V and 1 base at J, with 13 bases between the two ends. CDR3 sequence: CAITSTGLNTGELFF. The CDR3 region has the DNA TGTGCCATCACCTCGACTGGATTGAACACCGGGGAGCTGTTTTTT.

The chain couples TRBV7-9 to TRBJ2-3; D assignment may be TRBD1 or TRBD2 (5 bases each). The CDR3 spans 15 residues. Trimming took off 5 bases at V and 4 bases at J, with 16 bases between the two ends. Germline CDR1 is SEHNR and CDR2 is FQNEAQ (reference sequence). As DNA, the CDR3 is TGTGCCAGCAGCCCTGGGACCGCCCGAGCAGATACGCAGTATTTT. Protein product: CASSPGTARADTQYF.

This clonotype has at least ten counts. This chain connects TRBV6-5 to TRBJ2-7, with TRBD2 as a possible D gene (5 bases). The CDR3 spans 14 residues. V lost 0 bases, J lost 7 bases, and 13 bases lay in between. Per germline, CDR1 MNHEY and CDR2 SVGAGI. Here the CDR3 reads CASSYSSDIEEQYF. The CDR3 DNA follows: TGTGCCAGCAGTTACTCTAGCGACATCGAAGAGCAGTACTTC.

This clonotype was counted ten times or more. CDR3 coding DNA: TGCAGTGCTAGAACGGGACAGGGTGGCGGAGATACGCAGTATTTT. It is translated as CSARTGQGGGDTQYF. The V and J genes are TRBV20-1 and TRBJ2-3; 9 positions agree with TRBD1. V was pared by 2 bases and J by 5 bases, with 8 bases of the junction left unmatched. Germline V gene data show CDR1 as DFQATT and CDR2 as SNEGSKA (reference sequence). The CDR3 runs to 15 residues.

The table lists this clonotype with a few counts. This rearrangement joins TRBV5-1 to TRBJ2-3; 14 bases fit TRBD2. The CDR3 loop spans 18 amino acids. Germline lookup yields CDR1 SGHRS and CDR2 YFSETQ. J gave up 4 bases and V 4 bases, and 11 bases lay outside the gene matches. CDR3 sequence reads: CASSAGLGTSGRPDTQYF. The CDR3 DNA follows: TGCGCCAGCAGCGCGGGACTGGGGACTAGCGGGAGACCAGATACGCAGTATTTT.

This clonotype has a count of ten or more. The chain uses TRBV15 and TRBJ2-2; D gene unclear. Germline values: CDR1 LNHNV, CDR2 YYDKDF (reference sequence). The CDR3 sequence is 13 residues long. V shed 4 bases and J shed 1 base, with 4 bases lying between them. In nucleotides, the CDR3 is TGTGCCACCAGCAACGAGAACACCGGGGAGCTGTTTTTT. Translated: CATSNENTGELFF.

This CDR3 reads CASSPSGLALETQYF. Written as DNA, the CDR3 is TGTGCCAGCAGCCCATCGGGACTAGCGCTCGAGACCCAGTACTTC. The chain couples TRBV3-1 to TRBJ2-5; 10 bases are a match to TRBD2. V lost 4 bases to trimming and J lost 5 bases; unmatched junction nucleotides: 7. The CDR3 is 15 residues long. CDR1 and CDR2 (germline): LGHDT, YNNKEL (reference sequence).

At least ten counts were recorded for this clonotype. This sequence joins TRBV5-1 and TRBJ1-6, with a possible D match to TRBD1 (5 bases). V lost 0 bases and J lost 9, with 10 bases in between. The CDR3 has 14 residues. Germline V lookup: CDR1 SGHRS, CDR2 YFSETQ. The CDR3 sequence: CASSLADSISPLHF. For the CDR3, the DNA is TGCGCCAGCAGCTTGGCCGACAGTATTTCACCCCTCCACTTT.

This clonotype was recorded many times. The CDR3: CASSPLVETGKYEQYF. The DNA for the CDR3 is TGTGCCAGCTCACCACTGGTGGAGACAGGGAAGTACGAGCAGTACTTC. J is TRBJ2-7 and V is TRBV18; 7 bases line up with TRBD1. The CDR3 has 16 residues. V was clipped by 1 base and J by 4 bases; unmatched bases: 10. Germline V lookup: CDR1 KGHSH, CDR2 LQKENI.

This clonotype was found many times. The chain carries TRBV6-2 or TRBV6-3 and TRBJ2-1; tentative D call: TRBD2 (7 bases). CDR3 size: 17 residues. V was cut by 6 bases and J by 6 bases, with 24 bases left in between. Germline V CDR1 and CDR2: MNHEY, SVGEGT. In DNA form, the CDR3 reads TGTGCCAGCAGAAAGCAGGAGGGGGGGGGTTGGCCCAATGAGCAGTTCTTC. Amino acid sequence: CASRKQEGGGWPNEQFF.

This clonotype came up many times. The genes are TRBV7-9 and TRBJ2-3, with D unclear. With 4 bases removed from V and 2 bases from J, the gap between germline ends came to 16 bases. The CDR3 has 16 residues. Per germline, CDR1 SEHNR and CDR2 FQNEAQ (reference sequence). This CDR3 is CASSSTWAIPTDTQYF. CDR3 in DNA: TGTGCCAGCAGCTCCACATGGGCTATCCCCACAGATACGCAGTATTTT.

This clonotype came up a few times. The CDR3 here is CASSFHPTGVTQYF. The CDR3 nucleotides read TGTGCCAGCAGTTTCCACCCGACAGGGGTTACGCAGTATTTT. The J gene is TRBJ2-3, the V gene TRBV27, with 8 bases that match TRBD1. Trimming took 3 bases from V and 8 from J; bases not matched to a gene: 7. CDR1 and CDR2 (germline): MNHEY, SMNVEV (reference sequence). CDR3 length: 14 residues.

This clonotype was seen at least ten times. The rearrangement uses TRBV5-6 and TRBJ2-7; D is perhaps TRBD1 (5 bases). The CDR3 is 14 amino acids. Germline CDR1 and CDR2: SGHDT and YYEEEE. Trimming removed 0 bases at V and 5 bases at J, with 12 bases between. CDR3 amino acids: CASSLAFGANEQYF. The CDR3 coding sequence is TGTGCCAGCAGCTTGGCGTTTGGGGCCAACGAGCAGTACTTC.

This clonotype was counted at least ten times. The J gene is TRBJ2-3, the V gene TRBV20-1; D is unresolved. Trimming shortened V by 3 bases and J by 6 bases, and 10 bases separated the two germline ends. Germline V lookup: CDR1 DFQATT, CDR2 SNEGSKA (reference sequence). CDR3 size: 12 residues. In DNA form, the CDR3 reads TGCAGTGCTAGCGTTCCCCCGGATACGCAGTATTTT. This codes for CSASVPPDTQYF.

In this sample, this clonotype turned up many times. The chain employs TRBV29-1 and TRBJ2-3, with D tentatively TRBD1 or TRBD2 (5 bases each). V was trimmed by 7 bases and J by 2 bases, leaving 19 bases between them. Germline CDR1 reads SQVTM; CDR2 reads ANQGSEA. This CDR3 is built from 15 residues. CDR3 nucleotide sequence: TGCAGCGCTTCTCCGGGGCTATCTTTCACAGATACGCAGTATTTT. Translating gives CSASPGLSFTDTQYF.

This clonotype was counted at least ten times. The chain couples TRBV7-2 to TRBJ2-2; D uncertain. Germline assignment: CDR1 SGHTA and CDR2 FQGNSA. V was shortened by 1 base and J by 0 bases, with 6 bases between the two germline ends. The CDR3 is 15 residues long. The CDR3 loop is CASSLVQANTGELFF. The CDR3 DNA sequence: TGTGCCAGCAGCTTAGTCCAGGCGAACACCGGGGAGCTGTTTTTT.